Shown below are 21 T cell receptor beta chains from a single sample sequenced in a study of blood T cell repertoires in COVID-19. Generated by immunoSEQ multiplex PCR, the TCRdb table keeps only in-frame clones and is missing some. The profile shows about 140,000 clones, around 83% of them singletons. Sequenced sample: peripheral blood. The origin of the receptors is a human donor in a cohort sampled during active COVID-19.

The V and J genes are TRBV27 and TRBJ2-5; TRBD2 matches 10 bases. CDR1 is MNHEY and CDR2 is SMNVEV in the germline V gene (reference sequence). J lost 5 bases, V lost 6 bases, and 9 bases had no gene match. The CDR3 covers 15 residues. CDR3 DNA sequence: TGTGCCAGCAGGGTTAGCGGGAGGCCGTGGGAGACCCAGTACTTC. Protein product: CASRVSGRPWETQYF.

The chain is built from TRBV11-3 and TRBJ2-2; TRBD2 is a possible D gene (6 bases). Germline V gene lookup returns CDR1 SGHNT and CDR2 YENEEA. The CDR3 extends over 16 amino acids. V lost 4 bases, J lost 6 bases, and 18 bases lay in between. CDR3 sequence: CASSSRGSGGAGELFF. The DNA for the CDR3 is TGTGCCAGCAGCTCCCGAGGCTCTGGAGGGGCCGGGGAGCTGTTTTTT.

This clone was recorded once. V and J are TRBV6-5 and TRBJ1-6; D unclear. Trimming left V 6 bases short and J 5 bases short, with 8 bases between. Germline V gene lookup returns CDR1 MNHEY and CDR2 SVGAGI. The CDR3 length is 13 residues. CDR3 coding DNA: TGTGCCAGCAGAATTTCTAATAATTCACCCCTCCACTTT. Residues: CASRISNNSPLHF.

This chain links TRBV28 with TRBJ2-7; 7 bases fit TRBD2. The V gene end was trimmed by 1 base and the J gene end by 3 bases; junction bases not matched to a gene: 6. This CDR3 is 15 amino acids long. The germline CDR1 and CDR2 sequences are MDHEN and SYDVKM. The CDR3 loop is CASSLSAGAGYEQYF. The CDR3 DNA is TGTGCCAGCAGTTTATCGGCGGGAGCTGGCTACGAGCAGTACTTC.

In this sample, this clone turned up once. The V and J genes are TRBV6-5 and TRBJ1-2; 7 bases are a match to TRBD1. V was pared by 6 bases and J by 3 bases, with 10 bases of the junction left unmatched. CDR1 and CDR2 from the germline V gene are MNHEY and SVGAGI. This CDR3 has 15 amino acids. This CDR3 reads CASRRDSSAYYGYTF. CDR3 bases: TGTGCCAGCAGGAGGGACAGCTCGGCTTACTATGGCTACACCTTC.

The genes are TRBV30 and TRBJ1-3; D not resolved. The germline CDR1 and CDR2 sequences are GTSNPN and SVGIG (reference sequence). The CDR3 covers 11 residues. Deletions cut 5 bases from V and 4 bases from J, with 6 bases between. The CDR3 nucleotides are TGTGCCTGGTGGCAGGGAAACACCATATATTTT. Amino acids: CAWWQGNTIYF.

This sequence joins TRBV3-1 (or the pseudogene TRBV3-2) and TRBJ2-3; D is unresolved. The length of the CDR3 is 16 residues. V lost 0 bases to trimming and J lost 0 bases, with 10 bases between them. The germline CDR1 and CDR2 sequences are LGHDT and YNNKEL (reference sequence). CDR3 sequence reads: CASSQEWYSSTDTQYF. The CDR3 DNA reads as TGTGCCAGCAGCCAAGAATGGTACTCTAGCACAGATACGCAGTATTTT.

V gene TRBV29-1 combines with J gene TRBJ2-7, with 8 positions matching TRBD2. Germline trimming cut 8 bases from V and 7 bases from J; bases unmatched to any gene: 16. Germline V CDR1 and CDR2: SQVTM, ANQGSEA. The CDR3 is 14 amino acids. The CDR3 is CSYTTTGGAGEQYF. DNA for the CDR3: TGCAGCTACACTACCACCGGGGGGGCCGGGGAGCAGTACTTC.

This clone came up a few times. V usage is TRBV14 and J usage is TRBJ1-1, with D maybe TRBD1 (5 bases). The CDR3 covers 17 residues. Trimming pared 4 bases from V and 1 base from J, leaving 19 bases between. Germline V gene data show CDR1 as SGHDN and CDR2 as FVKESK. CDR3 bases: TGTGCCAGCAGCCTCCTATCGGGGCGGGGGAGGAACACTGAAGCTTTCTTT. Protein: CASSLLSGRGRNTEAFF. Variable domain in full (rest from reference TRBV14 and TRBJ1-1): EAGVTQFPSHSVIEKGQTVTLRCDPISGHDNLYWYRRVMGKEIKFLLHFVKESKQDESGMPNNRFLAERTGGTYSTLKVQPAELEDSGVYFCASSLLSGRGRNTEAFFGQGTRLTVV.

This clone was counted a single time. As DNA, the CDR3 is TGTGCCAGCCTAGCGGGCACAGATACGCAGTATTTT. Translation: CASLAGTDTQYF. The chain uses TRBV28 and TRBJ2-3; TRBD2 matches 7 bases. This CDR3 is 12 amino acids long. V lost 8 bases and J lost 1; bases outside the gene matches: 0. The germline CDR1 and CDR2 sequences are MDHEN and SYDVKM.

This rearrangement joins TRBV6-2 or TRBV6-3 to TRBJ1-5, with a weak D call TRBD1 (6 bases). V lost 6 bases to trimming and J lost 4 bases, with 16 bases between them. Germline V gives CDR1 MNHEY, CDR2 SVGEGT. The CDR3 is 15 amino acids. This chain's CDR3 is CASSSVGGPNQPQHF. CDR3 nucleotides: TGTGCCAGCAGCTCAGTGGGGGGGCCGAATCAGCCCCAGCATTTT.

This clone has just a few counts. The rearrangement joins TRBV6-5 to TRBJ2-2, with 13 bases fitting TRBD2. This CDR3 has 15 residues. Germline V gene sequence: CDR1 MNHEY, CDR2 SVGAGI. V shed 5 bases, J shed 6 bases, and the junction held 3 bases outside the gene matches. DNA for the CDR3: TGTGCCAGCAGTACCGGGACTAGCGGGGCCGGGGAGCTGTTTTTT. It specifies CASSTGTSGAGELFF.

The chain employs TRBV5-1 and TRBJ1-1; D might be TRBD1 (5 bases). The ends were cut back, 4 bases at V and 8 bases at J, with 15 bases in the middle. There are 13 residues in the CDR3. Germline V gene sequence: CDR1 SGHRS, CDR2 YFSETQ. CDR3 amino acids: CASSAGHEREAFF. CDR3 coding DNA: TGCGCCAGCAGCGCCGGACACGAACGGGAAGCTTTCTTT. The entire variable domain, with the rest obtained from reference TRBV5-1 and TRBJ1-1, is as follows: KAGVTQTPRYLIKTRGQQVTLSCSPISGHRSVSWYQQTPGQGLQFLFEYFSETQRNKGNFPGRFSGRQFSNSRSEMNVSTLELGDSALYLCASSAGHEREAFFGQGTRLTVV.

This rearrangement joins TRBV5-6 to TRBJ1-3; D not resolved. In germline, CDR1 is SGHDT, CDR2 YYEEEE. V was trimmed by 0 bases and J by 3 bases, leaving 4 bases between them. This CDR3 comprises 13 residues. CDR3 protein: CASSLGLGNTIYF. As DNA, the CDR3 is TGTGCCAGCAGCTTGGGGCTTGGAAACACCATATATTTT.

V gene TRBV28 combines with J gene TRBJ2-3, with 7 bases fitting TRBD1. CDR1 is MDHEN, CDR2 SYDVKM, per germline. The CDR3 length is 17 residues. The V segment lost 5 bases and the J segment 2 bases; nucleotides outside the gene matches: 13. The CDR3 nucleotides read TGTGCCAGCAGTCCGGCATTGACAGGGAGTAACACAGATACGCAGTATTTT. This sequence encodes CASSPALTGSNTDTQYF.

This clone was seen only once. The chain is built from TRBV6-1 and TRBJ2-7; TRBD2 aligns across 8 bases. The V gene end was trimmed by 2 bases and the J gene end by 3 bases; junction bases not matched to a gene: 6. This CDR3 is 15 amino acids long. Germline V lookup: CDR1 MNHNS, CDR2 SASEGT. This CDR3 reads CASSESSGRNYEQYF. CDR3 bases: TGTGCCAGCAGTGAATCCAGCGGGAGAAACTACGAGCAGTACTTC.

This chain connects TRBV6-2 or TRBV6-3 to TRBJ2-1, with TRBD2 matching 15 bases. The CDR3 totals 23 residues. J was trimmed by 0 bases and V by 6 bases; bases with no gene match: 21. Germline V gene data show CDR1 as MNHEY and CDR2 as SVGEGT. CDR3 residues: CASSPPGTSGRPQSSNSYNEQFF. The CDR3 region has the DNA TGTGCCAGCAGCCCCCCCGGGACTAGCGGGAGGCCCCAGTCTTCGAACTCCTACAATGAGCAGTTCTTC.

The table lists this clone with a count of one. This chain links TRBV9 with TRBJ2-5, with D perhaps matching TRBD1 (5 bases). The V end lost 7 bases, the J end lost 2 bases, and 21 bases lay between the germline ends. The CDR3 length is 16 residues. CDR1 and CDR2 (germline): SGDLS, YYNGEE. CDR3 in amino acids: CASCPRGDRVQETQYF. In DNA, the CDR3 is TGTGCCAGCTGCCCAAGGGGCGATCGGGTACAAGAGACCCAGTACTTC.

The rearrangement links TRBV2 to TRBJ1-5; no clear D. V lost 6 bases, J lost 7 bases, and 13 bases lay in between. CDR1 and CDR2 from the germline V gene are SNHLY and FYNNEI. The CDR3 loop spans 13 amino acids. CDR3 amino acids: CASREGSVQPQHF. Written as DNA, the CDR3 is TGTGCCAGCAGGGAGGGCAGCGTCCAGCCCCAGCATTTT.

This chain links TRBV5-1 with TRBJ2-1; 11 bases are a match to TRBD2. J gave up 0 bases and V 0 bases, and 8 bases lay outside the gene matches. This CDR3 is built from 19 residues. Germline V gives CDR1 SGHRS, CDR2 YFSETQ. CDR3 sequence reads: CASSLVLAGGRSSYNEQFF. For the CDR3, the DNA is TGCGCCAGCAGCTTGGTATTAGCGGGAGGGCGGAGCTCCTACAATGAGCAGTTCTTC.

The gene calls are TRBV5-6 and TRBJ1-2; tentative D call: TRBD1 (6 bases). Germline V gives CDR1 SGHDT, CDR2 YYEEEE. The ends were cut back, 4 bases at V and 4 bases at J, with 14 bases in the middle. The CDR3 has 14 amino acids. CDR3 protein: CASSPPGHFYGYTF. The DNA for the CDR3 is TGTGCCAGCAGCCCACCGGGACATTTCTATGGCTACACCTTC.